A selection of T cell receptor beta chains follows, all from one sample in a study of blood T cell repertoires in COVID-19. The method was immunoSEQ multiplex PCR; TCRdb's version includes in-frame clones alone and lacks a portion of them. Here the sample spans around 170,000 clones, about four fifths being singletons. Sequencing was performed on peripheral blood. All receptors derive from a woman in her forties with acute or convalescent COVID-19. The CDR3 runs from the conserved cysteine through the conserved F or W. D genes are given only for firm matches. Clone sizes are given selectively: once, few, many, or a class where the clone is expanded.

TRBD1,NA,TRBV9,TRBJ1-3,CASSVEGTGWGNTIYF,TGTGCCAGCAGCGTAGAGGGGACAGGGTGGGGAAACACCATATATTTT
NA,NA,TRBV4-1,TRBJ2-1,CASSQDSYDGNEQFF,TGCGCCAGCAGCCAAGACTCCTATGATGGCAATGAGCAGTTCTTC
NA,once,TRBV3-1/TRBV3-2,TRBJ1-1,CASSQVPRRGTEAFF,TGTGCCAGCAGCCAAGTCCCCCGGCGAGGCACTGAAGCTTTCTTT
TRBD2,NA,TRBV2,TRBJ2-5,CASSEVTSAIQETQYF,TGTGCCAGCAGTGAAGTGACTAGCGCCATCCAAGAGACCCAGTACTTC
NA,NA,TRBV6-1,TRBJ1-2,CASSDLAGVGYGYTF,TGTGCCAGCAGTGATTTAGCCGGGGTGGGTTATGGCTACACCTTC
TRBD1,many,TRBV4-2,TRBJ1-2,CASSLQTGAGYTF,TGTGCCAGCAGCCTTCAGACAGGGGCTGGCTACACCTTC
NA,NA,TRBV7-9,TRBJ1-4,CASSPAGGPANEKLFF,TGTGCCAGCAGCCCCGCGGGGGGGCCGGCTAATGAAAAACTGTTTTTT
NA,NA,TRBV7-2,TRBJ2-1,CASSLVWTEYNEQFF,TGTGCCAGCAGCTTAGTTTGGACAGAGTACAATGAGCAGTTCTTC
NA,NA,TRBV19,TRBJ1-1,CASSNIQGLDTEAFF,TGTGCCAGTAGTAATATCCAGGGGTTGGACACTGAAGCTTTCTTT
TRBD1,NA,TRBV19,TRBJ1-6,CASRDRVNSPLHF,TGTGCCAGCAGGGACAGGGTGAATTCACCCCTCCACTTT
TRBD1,NA,TRBV6-5,TRBJ1-6,CASSPWTGADSPLHF,TGTGCCAGCAGTCCCTGGACAGGGGCCGATTCACCCCTCCACTTT
NA,NA,TRBV7-9,TRBJ1-1,CASSPGAGNTEAFF,TGTGCCAGCAGCCCCGGCGCAGGGAACACTGAAGCTTTCTTT
NA,NA,TRBV6-5,TRBJ2-5,CASQTGAEETQYF,TGTGCCAGTCAGACAGGAGCTGAAGAGACCCAGTACTTC
TRBD1,NA,TRBV11-3,TRBJ2-5,CASSITGGTETQYF,TGTGCCAGCAGCATAACAGGGGGTACGGAGACCCAGTACTTC
NA,NA,TRBV4-1,TRBJ1-6,CASSPGSSYNSPLHF,TGCGCCAGCAGTCCAGGTAGCTCCTATAATTCACCCCTCCACTTT
NA,NA,TRBV27,TRBJ2-1,CASTPAVSSYNEQFF,TGTGCCAGCACCCCGGCGGTTAGCTCCTACAATGAGCAGTTCTTC
NA,NA,TRBV10-3,TRBJ1-3,CAISESGGSYSGNTIYF,TGTGCCATCAGTGAGTCGGGGGGTAGCTACTCTGGAAACACCATATATTTT
NA,medium-sized,TRBV18,TRBJ1-1,CASSHREGAEAFF,TGTGCCAGCTCACATAGGGAAGGGGCTGAAGCTTTCTTT
TRBD2,NA,TRBV9,TRBJ2-1,CASSSGLAGGWDEQFF,TGTGCCAGCAGCTCCGGTCTAGCGGGAGGTTGGGATGAGCAGTTCTTC
NA,NA,TRBV30,TRBJ1-4,CAWGSPKLFF,TGTGCCTGGGGGAGTCCAAAACTGTTTTTT
NA,NA,TRBV14,TRBJ2-7,CASSLHTGFEQYF,TGTGCCAGCAGCCTCCACACAGGGTTCGAGCAGTACTTC
NA,NA,TRBV7-8,TRBJ2-3,CASSPPRTLSNTDTQYF,TGTGCCAGCAGCCCGCCGAGGACACTTAGCAACACAGATACGCAGTATTTT
NA,few,TRBV4-1,TRBJ2-1,CASSARTGVEQFF,TGCGCCAGCAGCGCCAGGACTGGCGTTGAGCAGTTCTTC
TRBD1,few,TRBV4-1,TRBJ1-1,CASRGRGDTEAFF,TGCGCCAGCCGAGGCAGGGGGGACACTGAAGCTTTCTTT
TRBD1,NA,TRBV2,TRBJ1-2,CASGTDYGYTF,TGTGCCAGCGGGACAGACTATGGCTACACCTTC
NA,NA,TRBV6-2/TRBV6-3,TRBJ2-4,CASSHREHIQYF,TGTGCCAGCAGTCACAGGGAACACATTCAGTACTTC
NA,NA,TRBV29-1,TRBJ1-2,CSVILQGVGGYTF,TGCAGCGTTATACTACAGGGTGTTGGTGGCTACACCTTC
NA,few,TRBV21-1,TRBJ1-1,CASSNRDRAQENTEAFF,TGTGCCAGCAGCAACCGGGACAGGGCTCAAGAGAACACTGAAGCTTTCTTT
TRBD2,NA,TRBV10-2,TRBJ2-7,CASSESTGGEQYF,TGCGCCAGCAGTGAGTCGACGGGAGGCGAGCAGTACTTC
NA,NA,TRBV2,TRBJ2-1,CASSDLGGQFPEQFF,TGTGCCAGCAGTGACTTGGGGGGGCAGTTCCCTGAGCAGTTCTTC